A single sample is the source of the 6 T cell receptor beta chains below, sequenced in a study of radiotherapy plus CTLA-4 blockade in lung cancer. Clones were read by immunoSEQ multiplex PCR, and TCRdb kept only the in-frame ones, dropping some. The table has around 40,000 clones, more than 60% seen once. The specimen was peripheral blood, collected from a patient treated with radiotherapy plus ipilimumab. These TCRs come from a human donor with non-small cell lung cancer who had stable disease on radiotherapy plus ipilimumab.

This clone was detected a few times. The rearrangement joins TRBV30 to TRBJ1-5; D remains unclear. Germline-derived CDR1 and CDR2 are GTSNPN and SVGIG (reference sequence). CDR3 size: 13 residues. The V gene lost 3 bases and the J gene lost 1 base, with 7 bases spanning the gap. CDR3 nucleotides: TGTGCCTGGAGCCGACTGAGCAATCAGCCCCAGCATTTT. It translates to CAWSRLSNQPQHF.

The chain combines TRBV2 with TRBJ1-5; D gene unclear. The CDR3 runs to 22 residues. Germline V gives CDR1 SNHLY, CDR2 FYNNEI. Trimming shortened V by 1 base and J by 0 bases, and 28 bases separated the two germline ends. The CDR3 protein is CASSEGPRRSANRGYSNQPQHF. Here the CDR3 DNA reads TGTGCCAGCAGTGAAGGGCCCCGGAGGAGTGCCAATAGAGGGTATAGCAATCAGCCCCAGCATTTT.

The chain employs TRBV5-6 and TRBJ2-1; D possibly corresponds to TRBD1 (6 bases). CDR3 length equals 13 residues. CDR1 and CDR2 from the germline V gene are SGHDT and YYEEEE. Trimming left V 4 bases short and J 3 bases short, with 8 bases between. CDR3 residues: CASSGRGYNEQFF. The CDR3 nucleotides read TGTGCCAGCAGCGGCAGGGGCTACAATGAGCAGTTCTTC.

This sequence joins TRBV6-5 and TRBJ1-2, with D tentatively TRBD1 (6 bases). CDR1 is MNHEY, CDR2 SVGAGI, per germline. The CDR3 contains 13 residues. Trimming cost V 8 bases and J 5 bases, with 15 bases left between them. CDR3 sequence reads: CASWEGVGYGYTF. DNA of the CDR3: TGTGCCAGCTGGGAGGGGGTAGGTTATGGCTACACCTTC.

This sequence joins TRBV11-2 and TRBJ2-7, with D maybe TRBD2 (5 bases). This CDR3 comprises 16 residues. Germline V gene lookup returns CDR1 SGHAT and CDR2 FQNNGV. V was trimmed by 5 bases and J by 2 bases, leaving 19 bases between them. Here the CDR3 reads CASSLTPSLGTYEQYF. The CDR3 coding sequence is TGTGCCAGCAGCCTAACCCCTAGCTTGGGAACCTACGAGCAGTACTTC.

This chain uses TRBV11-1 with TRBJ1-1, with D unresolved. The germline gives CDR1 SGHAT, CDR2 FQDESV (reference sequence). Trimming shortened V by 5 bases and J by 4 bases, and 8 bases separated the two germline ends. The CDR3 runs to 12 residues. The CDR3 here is CASSQGGTEAFF. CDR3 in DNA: TGTGCCAGCAGCCAAGGCGGCACTGAAGCTTTCTTT. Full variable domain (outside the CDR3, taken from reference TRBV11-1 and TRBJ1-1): EAEVAQSPRYKITEKSQAVAFWCDPISGHATLYWYRQILGQGPELLVQFQDESVVDDSQLPKDRFSAERLKGVDSTLKIQPAELGDSAMYLCASSQGGTEAFFGQGTRLTVV.